These 19 T cell receptor beta chains were sequenced from one sample in a study of blood T cell repertoires in COVID-19. Repertoires were generated with immunoSEQ multiplex PCR, while TCRdb's copy carries only in-frame clones and drops some. The table lists about 100,000 clones, more than 70% of them singletons. Sequencing was done on a sample of peripheral blood. The receptors originated from a woman aged 55-70 years in a cohort sampled during active or convalescent COVID-19.

This clone was picked up many times. The chain couples TRBV30 to TRBJ2-7; no clear D gene. In germline, CDR1 is GTSNPN, CDR2 SVGIG (reference sequence). This CDR3 is 12 amino acids long. V shed 1 base and J shed 4 bases, with 8 bases lying between them. In nucleotides, the CDR3 is TGTGCCTGGAGTGCAGGTGCTTACGAGCAGTACTTC. It encodes CAWSAGAYEQYF.

The chain has TRBV19 and TRBJ1-5, with D tentatively TRBD1 (6 bases). The CDR3 is made up of 14 amino acids. V lost 1 base and J 6 bases, leaving 10 bases between the germline ends. CDR1 and CDR2 (germline): LNHDA, SQIVND (reference sequence). The CDR3 sequence: CASSIAGARQPQHF. The CDR3 region has the DNA TGTGCCAGTAGTATAGCAGGGGCTCGTCAGCCCCAGCATTTT.

Only a few counts were recorded for this clone. The chain employs TRBV7-2 and TRBJ1-3; no reliable D call. The CDR3 spans 11 residues. V lost 4 bases, J lost 8 bases, and 6 bases lay in between. Germline V lookup: CDR1 SGHTA, CDR2 FQGNSA. The CDR3 loop is CASSSSDTIYF. The CDR3 coding sequence is TGTGCCAGCAGCTCATCGGACACCATATATTTT.

This rearrangement joins TRBV19 to TRBJ1-2; 9 nucleotides match TRBD1. Per germline, CDR1 LNHDA and CDR2 SQIVND (reference sequence). The ends lost 4 bases at V and 8 bases at J; junction bases unmatched: 11. The CDR3 is 15 residues long. The CDR3 bases are TGTGCCAGTAGTAATTTTAGGACAGGGGAGGAGGGCTACACCTTC. Protein product: CASSNFRTGEEGYTF.

The chain links TRBV7-3 to TRBJ2-3, with D maybe TRBD1 (6 bases). Looked up from germline, CDR1 is SGHTA and CDR2 is FQGTGA. Trimming shortened V by 5 bases and J by 0 bases, and 12 bases separated the two germline ends. This CDR3 contains 15 residues. The CDR3 DNA sequence: TGTGCCAGCAGCCCCCTCGGACAGAGCACAGATACGCAGTATTTT. Its translation is CASSPLGQSTDTQYF.

This clone was seen once. The chain employs TRBV5-1 and TRBJ2-5; 12 bases align to TRBD2. The germline CDR1 and CDR2 sequences are SGHRS and YFSETQ. The junction had 7 bases not matched to a gene; V was cut back by 4 bases and J by 3 bases. This CDR3 contains 16 residues. The CDR3 is CASSHSRLAGEETQYF. CDR3 nucleotide sequence: TGCGCCAGCAGCCACTCCCGACTAGCGGGAGAAGAGACCCAGTACTTC.

The V and J genes are TRBV11-2 and TRBJ2-7; D might be TRBD2 (6 bases). CDR3 size: 16 residues. Trimming cost V 2 bases and J 2 bases, with 16 bases left between them. The germline gives CDR1 SGHAT, CDR2 FQNNGV. The CDR3 loop is CASSLSLRDFTYEQYF. For the CDR3, the DNA is TGTGCCAGCAGCTTATCCCTGCGGGACTTCACCTACGAGCAGTACTTC.

The chain couples TRBV10-1 to TRBJ2-2; 10 bases align to TRBD2. Germline V gene lookup returns CDR1 WNHNN and CDR2 SYGVQD (reference sequence). CDR3 length equals 18 residues. Trimming removed 4 bases from V and 4 bases from J; junction bases left unmatched: 12. The CDR3, as DNA: TGCGCCAGCAGTGGGGCTAGCGGGAGACAAGGGAGCACCGGGGAGCTGTTTTTT. As protein: CASSGASGRQGSTGELFF.

The chain links TRBV23-1 to TRBJ1-5; a weak D match, TRBD1 (5 bases). TRBV23-1 is placed among ORFs of uncertain function. The CDR3 covers 16 residues. V lost 3 bases and J lost 7, with 19 bases in between. In DNA form, the CDR3 reads TGCGCCAGCAGTCACCCAGGGTCAAGAGGAAGCCAGCCCCAGCATTTT. Protein sequence: CASSHPGSRGSQPQHF.

The chain is built from TRBV18 and TRBJ2-1; a weak D match, TRBD1 (5 bases). Trimming cost V 3 bases and J 6 bases, with 21 bases left between them. The CDR3 is 17 residues long. CDR1 is KGHSH, CDR2 LQKENI, per germline. For the CDR3, the DNA is TGTGCCAGCTCACCCCCCCTAGGGCCAGCCCAGGGCAATGAGCAGTTCTTC. Amino acids: CASSPPLGPAQGNEQFF.

This sequence joins TRBV29-1 and TRBJ1-1; D gene ambiguous. The V end was cut by 4 bases, the J end by 1 base, with 10 bases between. Germline CDR1 and CDR2: SQVTM and ANQGSEA. The CDR3 is made up of 13 amino acids. The CDR3 here is CSVGTERNTEAFF. The CDR3 DNA sequence: TGCAGCGTTGGAACAGAGAGGAACACTGAAGCTTTCTTT.

The rearrangement joins TRBV27 to TRBJ1-1; D gene uncertain. CDR1 is MNHEY, CDR2 SMNVEV, per germline (reference sequence). The CDR3 is made up of 14 amino acids. V lost 3 bases and J 9 bases, leaving 17 bases between the germline ends. In nucleotides, the CDR3 is TGTGCCAGCAGTTTTGGTGTCGAGGCGGCACAAGCTTTCTTT. It encodes CASSFGVEAAQAFF.

The chain links TRBV5-6 to TRBJ2-1; TRBD2 aligns across 7 bases. Germline V CDR1 and CDR2: SGHDT, YYEEEE. There are 15 residues in the CDR3. Unmatched junction bases numbered 4, after V lost 4 bases and J lost 0 bases. CDR3 DNA sequence: TGTGCCAGCAGCCCCCGGGGGGACTCCTACAATGAGCAGTTCTTC. Translation: CASSPRGDSYNEQFF.

The chain links TRBV7-3 to TRBJ1-1; no clear D. V was cut by 5 bases and J by 1 base, with 8 bases left in between. CDR3 length equals 13 residues. Germline V gene data show CDR1 as SGHTA and CDR2 as FQGTGA. DNA for the CDR3: TGTGCCAGCAGCGTCGTCGGGAACACTGAAGCTTTCTTT. This translates into CASSVVGNTEAFF.

This sequence joins TRBV5-4 and TRBJ2-3; possibly TRBD1 for D (6 bases). The germline V gene has CDR1 SGHNT and CDR2 YYREEE (reference sequence). CDR3 length: 14 amino acids. V gave up 3 bases and J gave up 5 bases, with 13 bases separating them. CDR3 DNA sequence: TGTGCCAGCAGCTGGGGGCGGGTCGGAGATACGCAGTATTTT. This encodes CASSWGRVGDTQYF. The complete variable domain, with remaining parts taken from reference TRBV5-4 and TRBJ2-3, reads ETGVTQSPTHLIKTRGQQVTLRCSSQSGHNTVSWYQQALGQGPQFIFQYYREEENGRGNFPPRFSGLQFPNYSSELNVNALELDDSALYLCASSWGRVGDTQYFGPGTRLTVL.

The chain recombines TRBV28 with TRBJ1-1; no clear D. Germline CDR1 and CDR2: MDHEN and SYDVKM. The V end was cut by 8 bases, the J end by 3 bases, with 10 bases between. The CDR3 runs to 12 residues. The CDR3 DNA follows: TGTGCCAGCCTCCGGCGGGACACTGAAGCTTTCTTT. This translates into CASLRRDTEAFF.

The chain has TRBV4-1 and TRBJ2-7; no clear D gene. Trimming took off 1 base at V and 3 bases at J, with 10 bases between the two ends. This CDR3 has 14 residues. CDR1 and CDR2 from the germline V gene are MGHRA and YSYEKL. Here the CDR3 reads CASSQAPGIYEQYF. The CDR3 coding sequence is TGCGCCAGCAGCCAAGCTCCGGGTATCTACGAGCAGTACTTC.

The chain carries TRBV6-5 and TRBJ1-4; no definite D call. The CDR3 loop spans 14 amino acids. Trimming removed 5 bases from V and 12 bases from J, with 19 bases in between. The germline V gene encodes CDR1 MNHEY and CDR2 SVGAGI. The CDR3 protein is CASSRTTTGAQLFF. The CDR3 DNA is TGTGCCAGCAGTCGTACCACAACGGGAGCGCAACTGTTTTTT.

The V and J genes are TRBV23-1 and TRBJ2-3; 8 nucleotides match TRBD2. TRBV23-1 is known as an ORF, though its function is uncertain. Germline trimming cut 4 bases from V and 0 bases from J; bases unmatched to any gene: 3. This CDR3 is 15 amino acids long. CDR3 DNA sequence: TGCGCCAGCAGTCTTAGCGGGGCTAGCACAGATACGCAGTATTTT. Translation gives CASSLSGASTDTQYF.